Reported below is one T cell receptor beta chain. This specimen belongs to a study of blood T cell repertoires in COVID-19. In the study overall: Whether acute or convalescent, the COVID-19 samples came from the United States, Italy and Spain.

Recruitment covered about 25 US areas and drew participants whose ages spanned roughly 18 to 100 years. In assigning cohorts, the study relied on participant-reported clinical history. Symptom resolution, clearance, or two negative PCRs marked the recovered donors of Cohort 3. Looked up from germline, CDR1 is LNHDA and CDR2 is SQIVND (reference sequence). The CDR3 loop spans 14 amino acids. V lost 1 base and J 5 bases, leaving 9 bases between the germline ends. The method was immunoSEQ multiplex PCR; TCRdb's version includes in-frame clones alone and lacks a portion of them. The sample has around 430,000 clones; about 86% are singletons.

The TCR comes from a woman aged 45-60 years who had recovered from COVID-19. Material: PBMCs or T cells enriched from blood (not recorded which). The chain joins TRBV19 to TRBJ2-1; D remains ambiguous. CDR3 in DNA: TGTGCCAGTAGTATAGGAGGTAGCAACAATGAGCAGTTCTTC. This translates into CASSIGGSNNEQFF. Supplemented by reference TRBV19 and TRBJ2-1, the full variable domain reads DGGITQSPKYLFRKEGQNVTLSCEQNLNHDAMYWYRQDPGQGLRLIYYSQIVNDFQKGDIAEGYSVSREKKESFPLTVTSAQKNPTAFYLCASSIGGSNNEQFFGPGTRLTVL.